This T cell receptor beta chain was sequenced in a study of shared clonotypes between healthy human individuals (dated by TCRdb to the early 2020s). Background on the whole study: The cohort comprised a couple of women and a few men aged 18 to 49 years. For each donor, CD4 naive and CD4 memory were each given three plates, CD8 naive was given two plates, and CD8 memory was given one plate. To estimate repertoire size and how much clonotype sharing occurs between individuals, the study deeply sequenced the blood TCR repertoires of several healthy adults. Different laboratories and diverse techniques were used to prepare libraries and sequence TCR repertoires, to increase sequencing depth and limit assay-specific biases. Per donor, leukapheresis produced somewhere between about 0.85 and 10 billion PBMCs.

Results and caveats for the whole study, not just this receptor: Pairwise subsampling led to the expectation that sequencing depth would affect the degree of clonotype sharing among donors. Compared with non-shared clonotypes, the clonotypes found in all four sorted-subset donors had higher generation probabilities. Because the study included a small number of donors, the genetic and exposure-history diversity represented was limited. Naive subsets generally had larger estimated clonotype richness than memory subsets did. Only blood was sampled, and tissue TCR repertoires likely differ from those in blood. Even with the large sequencing depth, rarefaction of the sorted-subset datasets indicated that sequencing was incomplete. Sharing across a handful of donors was observed for approximately 5% of naive CD4, 3.5% of naive CD8, 2% to 2.5% of memory CD4, and over 0.3% of memory CD8 clonotypes.

Clipping removes 4 bases from V and 2 bases from J, with 7 as the unmatched junction base count. The CDR3 runs 15 residues from the cysteine to the phenylalanine. The sequence is cut down to CDR3 DNA, 45 bases in frame from base 1. From a lookup of the germline V gene (reference sequence), CDR1 and CDR2 are SGHNT and YYREEE. With regard to this clone: Which antigen it targets is not known. No base quality values were provided; no much bigger clone lies one nucleotide off.

Donors were healthy HIV-negative adults with no recently reported acute infections or vaccinations. All donors were Caucasian adults living in Nashville, Tennessee, USA. Magnetic negative selection was used to enrich CD4+ T cells, after which naive cells were positively selected on CD45RA and the negative fraction became the memory subset. After blood collection by leukapheresis, PBMCs were isolated using Ficoll-Histopaque density gradient centrifugation and then cryopreserved in the vapor phase of liquid nitrogen. Analytical flow cytometry was used to check the purity and quantity of every magnetically sorted T cell population. Genomic DNA was isolated from every sorted fraction and measured by UV absorbance on a Nanodrop 2000c. Using the deep immunoSEQ assay, TCR CDR3 regions were amplified from genomic DNA by multiplex PCR. Extracted genomic DNA from each cell subset was spread evenly across all wells of several immunoSEQ 96-well plates, with each plate serving as a replicate. For sorted subsets, each replicate PCR was loaded with about 0.2 ug genomic DNA, equivalent to 25,000 to 30,000 T cell genomes. Purified libraries were quantified with a Qubit 3.0 fluorometer, sized on a Bioanalyzer 2100, and re-quantified with the KAPA Library Quantification kit. Every immunoSEQ 96-well plate was sequenced on a separate single-read 150-cycle Illumina NextSeq 550 flow cell. On the authors' methods: Because the immunoSEQ output included only junctional sequences and no quality scores, the filtering could not be the same as the filtering used for full-length reads. To assign V/J genes and CDR3, sequences were annotated using PyIR, a Python wrapper for IgBLAST v1.9, with IMGT germline references. Any read was removed if the V/J assignment was weak (E-value above 1e-6), the CDR3 was missing, or the read contained stop codons, out-of-frame junctions, or ambiguous translated residues. A V3J clonotype was defined by an identical inferred V gene, J gene, and CDR3 amino acid sequence. Percentage overlap between repertoires was computed as shared unique clonotypes divided by the size of the smaller repertoire. Three approaches were used to assess repertoire richness: RTK rarefaction, the Chao1 estimator, and Recon v2.1 estimates of unobserved clonotypes. For all TCRbeta clonotypes obtained by the gDNA method from a few donors, generation probabilities were computed with OLGA. Imported from immuneACCESS, the table was reduced by TCRdb to in-frame sequences with V and J called. These copies leave out some clones; in studies compared against another copy, an unresolved V gene accounts for under half, and the cause of the remainder is not known. V, J and clone size are those of that table, while D and trimming were read from the DNA. Within this sample are about 1.4 million clones, with roughly 96% of them counted one time only. The ten top clones hold roughly 1.2% of the sample.

Sequenced input: naive CD4+ T cells sorted from blood. In light of the paper, this sample's cell subset or site label describes: CD45RA+ positively selected. The sequence was collected from a man aged 25 to 40 in good health. In this chain, TRBV5-4 is recombined with TRBJ2-7, and 9 junction bases match TRBD1. The CDR3 region reads CASSPGQGLTYEQYF. The nucleotides read TGTGCCAGCAGCCCGGGACAGGGCCTTACCTACGAGCAGTACTTC.